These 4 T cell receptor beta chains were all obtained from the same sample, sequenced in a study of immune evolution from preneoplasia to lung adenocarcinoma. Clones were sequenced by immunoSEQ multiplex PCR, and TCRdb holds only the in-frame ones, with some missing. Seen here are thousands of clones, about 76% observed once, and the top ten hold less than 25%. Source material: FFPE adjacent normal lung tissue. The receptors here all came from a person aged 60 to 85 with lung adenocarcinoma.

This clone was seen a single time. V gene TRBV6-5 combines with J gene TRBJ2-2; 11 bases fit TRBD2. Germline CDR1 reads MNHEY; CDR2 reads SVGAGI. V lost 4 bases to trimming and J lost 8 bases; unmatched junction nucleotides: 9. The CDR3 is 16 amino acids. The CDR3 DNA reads TGTGCCAGCAGTTCGCAACTAGCGGGAGCGGGTGGGGAGCTGTTTTTT. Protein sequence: CASSSQLAGAGGELFF.

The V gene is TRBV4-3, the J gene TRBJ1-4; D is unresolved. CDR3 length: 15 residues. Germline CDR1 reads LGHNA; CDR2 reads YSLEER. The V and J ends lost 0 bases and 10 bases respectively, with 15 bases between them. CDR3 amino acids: CASSQDLTVRGKLFF. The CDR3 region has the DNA TGCGCCAGCAGCCAAGATCTAACGGTTCGAGGAAAACTGTTTTTT.

CDR3: CASSRTTTNEKLFF. The DNA of the CDR3 is TGTGCCAGCAGCAGGACAACAACTAATGAAAAACTGTTTTTT. The rearrangement uses TRBV11-2 and TRBJ1-4; D might be TRBD1 (5 bases). Germline loops: CDR1 SGHAT, CDR2 FQNNGV. The CDR3 has 14 residues. The germline V and J ends were trimmed by 5 bases and 0 bases, with 7 bases remaining between them.

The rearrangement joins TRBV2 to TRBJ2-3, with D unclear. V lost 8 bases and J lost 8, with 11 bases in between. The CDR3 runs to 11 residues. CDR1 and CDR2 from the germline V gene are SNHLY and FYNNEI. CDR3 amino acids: CASAAVGTQYF. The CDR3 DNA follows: TGTGCCAGCGCAGCCGTCGGTACGCAGTATTTT.